This T cell receptor (beta chain) was sequenced during a study of T cell repertoires in cytomegalovirus infection. Trimming removed 0 bases from V and 0 bases from J; junction bases left unmatched: 5. Germline loops: CDR1 DFQATT, CDR2 SNEGSKA (reference sequence). The CDR3 is made up of 16 amino acids. MiXCR, applied by TCRdb to the reads, yields one record per CDR3 protein. The sample holds approximately 500,000 distinct CDR3 sequences, approximately 11% seen once. This clonotype was seen a few times. This receptor was taken from a human donor in good health (CMV status not recorded). Some clones in this sample may be carry-over from other donors' samples. The sample consisted of PBMCs. The V gene is TRBV20-1, the J gene TRBJ2-5, with 9 bases matching TRBD2. Here the CDR3 DNA reads TGCAGTGCTAGAGATCGGGCTAGCGGGAACCAAGAGACCCAGTACTTC. It specifies CSARDRASGNQETQYF.